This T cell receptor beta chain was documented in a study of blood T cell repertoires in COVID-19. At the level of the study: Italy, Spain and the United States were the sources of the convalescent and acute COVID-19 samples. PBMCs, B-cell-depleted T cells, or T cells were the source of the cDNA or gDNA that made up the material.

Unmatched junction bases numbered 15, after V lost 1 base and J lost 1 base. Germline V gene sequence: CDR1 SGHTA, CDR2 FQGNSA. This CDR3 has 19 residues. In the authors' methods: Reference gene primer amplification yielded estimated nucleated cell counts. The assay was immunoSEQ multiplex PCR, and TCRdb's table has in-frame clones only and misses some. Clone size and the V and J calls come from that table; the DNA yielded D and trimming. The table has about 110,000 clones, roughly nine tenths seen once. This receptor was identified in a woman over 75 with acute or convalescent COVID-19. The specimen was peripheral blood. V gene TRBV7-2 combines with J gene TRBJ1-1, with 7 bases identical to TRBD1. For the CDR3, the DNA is TGTGCCAGCAGCTTAGTCCCTCGGTCGACGGGACAGCCGAACACTGAAGCTTTCTTT. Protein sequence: CASSLVPRSTGQPNTEAFF.